These 23 T cell receptor beta chains were sequenced from one sample in a study of T cell repertoires in ileal Crohn's disease. Using immunoSEQ multiplex PCR, the repertoire was profiled, and TCRdb retains in-frame clones only, with some absent. The table lists 15,000 to 20,000 clones, just over 90% of them singletons, with nearly 3.5% in the top ten. Sequenced sample: ileal tissue. All receptors derive from an adult with Crohn's disease.

The chain carries TRBV19 and TRBJ1-2; D may be TRBD1 (5 bases). With 4 bases removed from V and 7 bases from J, the gap between germline ends came to 16 bases. Looked up from germline, CDR1 is LNHDA and CDR2 is SQIVND (reference sequence). This CDR3 region has 14 residues. The DNA for the CDR3 is TGTGCCAGTAGTAACTCGGACACGTTTTTTGGCTACACCTTC. Amino acids: CASSNSDTFFGYTF.

This chain links TRBV5-1 with TRBJ1-1; no reliable D call. The CDR3 runs to 16 residues. V lost 4 bases and J lost 0, with 16 bases in between. Germline V gives CDR1 SGHRS, CDR2 YFSETQ. The CDR3 DNA reads TGCGCCAGCAGCCCAAGGGAGAGGATAATGAACACTGAAGCTTTCTTT. Translating it yields CASSPRERIMNTEAFF.

The chain joins TRBV5-4 to TRBJ2-1; TRBD2 might be the D (6 bases). This CDR3 is 12 amino acids long. Germline V gives CDR1 SGHNT, CDR2 YYREEE (reference sequence). Trimming cost V 3 bases and J 5 bases, with 6 bases left between them. DNA for the CDR3: TGTGCCAGCAGCTGGACTAACAATGAGCAGTTCTTC. Translating it yields CASSWTNNEQFF. Full variable domain (rest looked up from reference TRBV5-4 and TRBJ2-1): ETGVTQSPTHLIKTRGQQVTLRCSSQSGHNTVSWYQQALGQGPQFIFQYYREEENGRGNFPPRFSGLQFPNYSSELNVNALELDDSALYLCASSWTNNEQFFGPGTRLTVL.

This clone occurred once. The J gene is TRBJ1-6, the V gene TRBV30, with TRBD1 identical over 9 bases. The V and J ends lost 6 bases and 9 bases, in that order; junction bases with no gene match: 6. The CDR3 loop spans 13 amino acids. The germline V gene has CDR1 GTSNPN and CDR2 SVGIG (reference sequence). CDR3 sequence (DNA): TGTGCCTGCAGGGACAGGGAATTTTCACCCCTCCACTTT. Protein product: CACRDREFSPLHF.

V usage is TRBV10-2 and J usage is TRBJ2-3; TRBD2 matches at 8 bases. The CDR3 covers 15 residues. Per germline, CDR1 WSHSY and CDR2 SAAADI. With V trimmed by 7 bases and J by 3 bases, 9 bases remained unmatched. The DNA of the CDR3 is TGCGCCAGCATGGTGGGCAGCGGGGGTACAGATACGCAGTATTTT. Translation: CASMVGSGGTDTQYF.

V is TRBV6-6 and J is TRBJ1-5; the D is unclear. The CDR3 runs to 12 residues. CDR1 MNHNY and CDR2 SVGAGI come from the germline V gene (reference sequence). Trimming cost V 3 bases and J 5 bases, with 5 bases left between them. CDR3: CASSYPDQPQHF. CDR3 coding DNA: TGTGCCAGCAGTTATCCCGATCAGCCCCAGCATTTT.

The rearrangement joins TRBV10-3 to TRBJ2-3; tentatively, D is TRBD2 (7 bases). The ends were cut back, 6 bases at V and 4 bases at J, with 14 bases in the middle. Germline assignment: CDR1 ENHRY and CDR2 SYGVKD. The CDR3 is made up of 14 amino acids. CDR3 in amino acids: CAISQAGAPDTQYF. The DNA of the CDR3 is TGTGCCATCAGCCAGGCGGGGGCCCCAGATACGCAGTATTTT.

Of note for this clone: This CDR3 is also generated by other DNA sequences in the sample. This sequence joins TRBV27 and TRBJ2-5; TRBD1 agrees at 9 bases. The end of the DNA aligns better with TRBJ2-7, so the J call may be wrong. Germline lookup yields CDR1 MNHEY and CDR2 SMNVEV (reference sequence). The CDR3 loop spans 15 amino acids. The CDR3 spells CASSLLGQGSYEQYF. Here the CDR3 DNA reads TGTGCCAGCAGTTTACTGGGACAGGGATCCTACGAGCAGTACTTC.

The V gene is TRBV4-2, the J gene TRBJ1-5; D is ambiguous. From germline, CDR1 is LGHNA and CDR2 YNFKEQ. Trimming removed 0 bases at V and 5 bases at J, with 11 bases between. This CDR3 has 15 amino acids. CDR3 amino acids: CASSQDTGLDQPQHF. Written as DNA, the CDR3 is TGTGCCAGCAGCCAAGACACGGGGTTGGATCAGCCCCAGCATTTT.

CDR3 nucleotide sequence: TGCGCCAGCAGCCAAGACGGGGGGGCCAGGACAGATACGCAGTATTTT. Translating gives CASSQDGGARTDTQYF. The rearrangement links TRBV4-3 to TRBJ2-3; TRBD2 matches at 8 bases. The CDR3 contains 16 residues. Germline V gene data show CDR1 as LGHNA and CDR2 as YSLEER. V lost 0 bases, J lost 3 bases, and 5 bases stayed unmatched.

The rearrangement links TRBV27 to TRBJ1-5; 7 nucleotides match TRBD1. The junction had 8 bases not matched to a gene; V was cut back by 6 bases and J by 3 bases. Looked up from germline, CDR1 is MNHEY and CDR2 is SMNVEV (reference sequence). This CDR3 spans 15 amino acids. The CDR3 sequence: CASSRGQTINQPQHF. CDR3 sequence (DNA): TGTGCCAGCAGCCGGGGACAGACGATCAATCAGCCCCAGCATTTT.

J is TRBJ2-7 and V is TRBV4-2; 8 positions match TRBD1. The CDR3 contains 17 residues. After removal of 1 base from V and 1 base from J, the junction contained 9 bases not matched to a gene. CDR1 is LGHNA and CDR2 is YNFKEQ in the germline V gene. CDR3 protein: CASSQAAGTGGSYEQYF. The CDR3 DNA reads as TGTGCCAGCAGCCAAGCGGCCGGCACAGGGGGGTCCTACGAGCAGTACTTC.

This rearrangement joins TRBV19 to TRBJ2-1; D unresolved. Germline V gives CDR1 LNHDA, CDR2 SQIVND (reference sequence). The V end was cut by 5 bases, the J end by 4 bases, with 6 bases between. The CDR3 sequence is 12 residues long. The CDR3 nucleotides are TGTGCCAGTAGTCCGGAGTACAATGAGCAGTTCTTC. It codes for CASSPEYNEQFF.

This chain uses TRBV4-1 with TRBJ2-7, with TRBD1 matching over 8 bases. This CDR3 contains 17 residues. Germline V gives CDR1 MGHRA, CDR2 YSYEKL. V was pared by 0 bases and J by 7 bases, with 14 bases of the junction left unmatched. The CDR3 DNA follows: TGCGCCAGCAGCCAAGATCAGTCAGGGGGCGGAGGAAGGGAGCAGTACTTC. It is translated as CASSQDQSGGGGREQYF.

This clone was detected a few times. This chain joins TRBV19 and TRBJ1-5, with TRBD1 matching over 7 bases. Germline CDR1 reads LNHDA; CDR2 reads SQIVND (reference sequence). The CDR3 covers 15 residues. J was trimmed by 4 bases and V by 5 bases; bases with no gene match: 8. The chain's CDR3 is CASSPQTGKNQPQHF. The CDR3 DNA reads TGTGCCAGTAGTCCACAGACAGGGAAGAATCAGCCCCAGCATTTT.

The chain recombines TRBV9 with TRBJ2-1, with D possibly being TRBD1 (5 bases). There are 13 residues in the CDR3. V gave up 0 bases and J gave up 13 bases, with 14 bases separating them. In germline, CDR1 is SGDLS, CDR2 YYNGEE. CDR3 nucleotide sequence: TGTGCCAGCAGCGTAGATCCTGCTGGACAACAGTTCTTC. Translation: CASSVDPAGQQFF.

Remarks on this clone: An end of the junction does not agree with germline; a read error may underlie this. The V call is TRBV6-6, the J call TRBJ1-5, with D hard to call. The CDR3 totals 9 residues. The germline gives CDR1 MNHNY, CDR2 SVGAGI (reference sequence). CDR3 sequence (DNA): TGTGCCAGCAGCCTTGAGTTTCTTTTT. The encoded protein is CASSLEFLF.

V and J are TRBV18 and TRBJ2-5; possibly TRBD2 for D (6 bases). CDR1 is KGHSH and CDR2 is LQKENI in the germline V gene. The CDR3 loop spans 13 amino acids. V lost 6 bases to trimming and J lost 1 base, with 9 bases between them. CDR3 loop: CASSWGVQETQYF. The CDR3 nucleotides read TGTGCCAGCTCCTGGGGGGTCCAAGAGACCCAGTACTTC.

The CDR3 sequence: CASRRSGNTGELFF. As DNA, the CDR3 is TGTGCCAGTAGGCGGTCCGGGAACACCGGGGAGCTGTTTTTT. The chain carries TRBV19 and TRBJ2-2; no clear D gene. The CDR3 spans 14 residues. Deletions cut 6 bases from V and 1 base from J, with 9 bases between. Germline assignment: CDR1 LNHDA and CDR2 SQIVND (reference sequence).

The V gene is TRBV6-5, the J gene TRBJ1-2, with no clear D. Trimming removed 2 bases at V and 1 base at J, with 11 bases between. This CDR3 is 15 amino acids long. The V gene's germline CDR1 is MNHEY and CDR2 SVGAGI. CDR3 nucleotides: TGTGCCAGCAGTTACGGGCTGAGAGTTAACTATGGCTACACCTTC. Translation gives CASSYGLRVNYGYTF.

The chain carries TRBV29-1 and TRBJ1-2; TRBD1 matches 12 bases. The CDR3 is made up of 16 amino acids. Germline values: CDR1 SQVTM, CDR2 ANQGSEA. V shed 6 bases and J 8 bases; nucleotides not matched to a gene: 16. The CDR3 coding sequence is TGCAGCGTCGGGGGACAGGGGGCTCTGGAAATAGGCGGCTACACCTTC. Its protein is CSVGGQGALEIGGYTF.

The table lists this clone with a count of one. The V call is TRBV4-3, the J call TRBJ1-2; maybe TRBD1 (6 bases). Per the germline V gene, CDR1 is LGHNA and CDR2 is YSLEER. This CDR3 spans 16 amino acids. Between the trimmed V and J ends, which lost 2 bases and 4 bases, there was a span of 17 bases. In DNA, the CDR3 is TGCGCCAGCAGCCAATCGTCACGGGGCAGGGGCTATGGCTACACCTTC. Protein: CASSQSSRGRGYGYTF.

V usage is TRBV5-5 and J usage is TRBJ1-6; the D is unclear. Germline CDR1 reads SGHKS; CDR2 reads YYEKEE (reference sequence). Trimming took off 0 bases at V and 8 bases at J, with 9 bases between the two ends. The CDR3 loop spans 14 amino acids. The CDR3 sequence: CASSLVREDSPLHF. The CDR3 region has the DNA TGTGCCAGCAGCTTGGTTCGGGAGGATTCACCCCTCCACTTT.